This is a list of T cell receptor beta chains from one sample in a study of cytomegalovirus exposure and HLA in healthy donors. Clones were read by immunoSEQ multiplex PCR, and TCRdb kept only the in-frame ones, dropping some. This table holds roughly 140,000 clones. Material for sequencing was PBMCs. These receptors all come from a man aged 40-49 years in good health and CMV-seronegative. Both conserved end residues are part of each CDR3. Fields, in order: V gene, D gene, J gene, CDR3 DNA, CDR3 protein. A D gene is named only where the DNA matches it firmly.

V: TRBV4-1; D: -; J: TRBJ2-7; DNA: TGCGCCAGCAGCCTCTCGTCCCGAAGGGGACAAGAATACGAGCAGTACTTC; CDR3: CASSLSSRRGQEYEQYF
V: TRBV5-1; D: TRBD2; J: TRBJ2-3; DNA: TGCGCCAGCAGCGACGGGACTAGCGGGATGGCCACAGATACGCAGTATTTT; CDR3: CASSDGTSGMATDTQYF
V: TRBV5-6; D: -; J: TRBJ1-3; DNA: TGTGCCAGCAGCCGTTATATCGTGGGGGCCCATGGAAACACCATATATTTT; CDR3: CASSRYIVGAHGNTIYF
V: TRBV18; D: TRBD1; J: TRBJ1-6; DNA: TGTGCCAGCTCACCCCGGGGACAGGGGGTTTCACCCCTCCACTTT; CDR3: CASSPRGQGVSPLHF
V: TRBV18; D: TRBD1; J: TRBJ2-5; DNA: TGTGCCAGCTCACGGACAGGCCGAGAGACCCAGTACTTC; CDR3: CASSRTGRETQYF
V: TRBV9; D: -; J: TRBJ1-3; DNA: TGTGCCAGCAGCGTAGAGGATCGGGGAGTCAACACCATATATTTT; CDR3: CASSVEDRGVNTIYF
V: TRBV5-4; D: TRBD2; J: TRBJ2-3; DNA: TGTGCCAGCAGCCATCCTAGCGGGGGGGCCACAGATACGCAGTATTTT; CDR3: CASSHPSGGATDTQYF
V: TRBV5-4; D: -; J: TRBJ2-2; DNA: TGTGCCAGCAGCTTGGTGCCAGGGGCCAAGGAGCTGTTTTTT; CDR3: CASSLVPGAKELFF
V: TRBV5-1; D: TRBD1; J: TRBJ1-2; DNA: TGCGCCAGTCGACAGGGGGGTTATGGCTACACCTTC; CDR3: CASRQGGYGYTF
V: TRBV10-3; D: TRBD2; J: TRBJ2-3; DNA: TGTGCCATCAGTGACCAACTAGCGGGGGGGCAGGATACGCAGTATTTT; CDR3: CAISDQLAGGQDTQYF
V: TRBV5-6; D: -; J: TRBJ2-4; DNA: TGTGCCAGCAGCTCGGGAAACGGACTCTCTGAGTACTTC; CDR3: CASSSGNGLSEYF
V: TRBV19; D: -; J: TRBJ2-2; DNA: TGTGCCAGTAGCCCTGGAGCGAACACCGGGGAGCTGTTTTTT; CDR3: CASSPGANTGELFF
V: TRBV15; D: TRBD2; J: TRBJ2-4; DNA: TGTGCCACCAGCAGAGATACTATGGGGACTAGCGGGGTAGCCAAAAACATTCAGTACTTC; CDR3: CATSRDTMGTSGVAKNIQYF
V: TRBV2; D: TRBD1; J: TRBJ1-2; DNA: TGTGCCAGCAGTGCACGGTTAACCGGGACAGGTTCTGGCTACACCTTC; CDR3: CASSARLTGTGSGYTF
V: TRBV13; D: TRBD2; J: TRBJ2-7; DNA: TGTGCCAGCAGCTCCGGGACTAGCGGTTACGAGCAGTACTTC; CDR3: CASSSGTSGYEQYF
V: TRBV6-1; D: TRBD1; J: TRBJ2-7; DNA: TGTGCCAGCAGTGAATTTATACAGGGGGCGGTTTACGAGCAGTACTTC; CDR3: CASSEFIQGAVYEQYF
V: TRBV19; D: -; J: TRBJ1-1; DNA: TGTGCCAGTACCCCGGTCAATCACGTCTTGAGCACTGAAGCTTTCTTT; CDR3: CASTPVNHVLSTEAFF
V: TRBV14; D: TRBD2; J: TRBJ2-3; DNA: TGTGCCAGCAGCCAAGACTACGGACTAGCGAATAGCACAGATACGCAGTATTTT; CDR3: CASSQDYGLANSTDTQYF
V: TRBV5-5; D: -; J: TRBJ1-5; DNA: TGTGCCAGCAGCGGCAGGGCCCTCAATCAGCCCCAGCATTTT; CDR3: CASSGRALNQPQHF
V: TRBV11-2; D: -; J: TRBJ1-1; DNA: TGTGCCAGCAGCTTAGGCGGTACATCGAACACTGAAGCTTTCTTT; CDR3: CASSLGGTSNTEAFF
V: TRBV10-3; D: -; J: TRBJ1-1; DNA: TGTGCCATCAGTGCCCTGGGGGCTGACACTGAAGCTTTCTTT; CDR3: CAISALGADTEAFF
V: TRBV7-2; D: -; J: TRBJ2-5; DNA: TGTGCCAGCAGCCCGCCGGGTGGGACCCAGTACTTC; CDR3: CASSPPGGTQYF
V: TRBV6-6; D: TRBD1; J: TRBJ1-5; DNA: TGTGCCAGCCAAGGCCCTGGACAGGGCGGCAATCAGCCCCAGCATTTT; CDR3: CASQGPGQGGNQPQHF
V: TRBV27; D: TRBD2; J: TRBJ2-5; DNA: TGTGCCAGCAGTCCGACTAGCGCACAAGAGACCCAGTACTTC; CDR3: CASSPTSAQETQYF
V: TRBV4-2; D: TRBD2; J: TRBJ2-1; DNA: TGTGCCAGCAGGGCACTAGCGGGGGACCACAATGAGCAGTTCTTC; CDR3: CASRALAGDHNEQFF
V: TRBV5-1; D: -; J: TRBJ2-2; DNA: TGCGCCAGCAGCTTGTCCGGTAGCACCGGGGAGCTGTTTTTT; CDR3: CASSLSGSTGELFF
V: TRBV5-4; D: TRBD2; J: TRBJ2-5; DNA: TGTGCCAGCTTTAGCCGGACTAGCGGGGAGGGGGAGACCCAGTACTTC; CDR3: CASFSRTSGEGETQYF
V: TRBV10-3; D: -; J: TRBJ1-6; DNA: TGTGCCATCAGTGAAGAGGCCGTTTCACCCCTCCACTTT; CDR3: CAISEEAVSPLHF
V: TRBV6-5; D: -; J: TRBJ1-2; DNA: TGTGCCAGCAGGTACTTGACTGAACTCTATGGCTACACCTTC; CDR3: CASRYLTELYGYTF
V: TRBV6-5; D: -; J: TRBJ1-2; DNA: TGTGCCAGCAGTTACTCGGGACAACTTTATGGCTACACCTTC; CDR3: CASSYSGQLYGYTF
V: TRBV7-3; D: -; J: TRBJ1-2; DNA: TGTGCCAGCAGTACCCCCTTGGCCTATGGCTACACCTTC; CDR3: CASSTPLAYGYTF
V: TRBV9; D: -; J: TRBJ1-2; DNA: TGTGCCAGCAGCGTACCCTCGGGGGATAAGGATGGCTACACCTTC; CDR3: CASSVPSGDKDGYTF
V: TRBV5-4; D: TRBD1; J: TRBJ1-1; DNA: TGTGCCAGCAGCACAGGGGACAGGCGCACTGAAGCTTTCTTT; CDR3: CASSTGDRRTEAFF
V: TRBV28; D: TRBD1; J: TRBJ2-5; DNA: TGTGCCAGCAGTCCCCGGACAGGCCAAGAGACCCAGTACTTC; CDR3: CASSPRTGQETQYF
V: TRBV5-1; D: TRBD1; J: TRBJ1-2; DNA: TGCGCCAGCAGCTGGGGACAGAACTATGGCTACACCTTC; CDR3: CASSWGQNYGYTF
V: TRBV7-6; D: -; J: TRBJ1-4; DNA: TGTGCCAGCAGCTTAAATTTGGGGGCCGATGAAAAACTGTTTTTT; CDR3: CASSLNLGADEKLFF
V: TRBV11-2; D: -; J: TRBJ2-3; DNA: TGTGCCAGCAGCTTAGGAGGGTTCGCAGATACGCAGTATTTT; CDR3: CASSLGGFADTQYF
V: TRBV5-5; D: -; J: TRBJ2-7; DNA: TGTGCCAGCTCCTTCGGGGAAGACGACTCCTACGAGCAGTACTTC; CDR3: CASSFGEDDSYEQYF
V: TRBV7-2; D: TRBD1; J: TRBJ1-2; DNA: TGTGCCAGCTACGGGACAGGCGTGAACTATGGCTACACCTTC; CDR3: CASYGTGVNYGYTF
V: TRBV9; D: TRBD2; J: TRBJ2-3; DNA: TGTGCCAGCAGCGTAATCCTAGCGGGGGCCTATCGGGCAGATACGCAGTATTTT; CDR3: CASSVILAGAYRADTQYF
V: TRBV5-4; D: -; J: TRBJ2-6; DNA: TGTGCCAGCAGCTTGGTTGTTGTAGCTGGGGCCAACGTCCTGACTTTC; CDR3: CASSLVVVAGANVLTF
V: TRBV5-1; D: TRBD1; J: TRBJ1-5; DNA: TGCGCCAGCAGATTCGAGACAGGGGATCAGCCCCAGCATTTT; CDR3: CASRFETGDQPQHF
V: TRBV18; D: TRBD1; J: TRBJ1-1; DNA: TGTGCCAGCTCACTAGGGACAGGGCTCACTGAAGCTTTCTTT; CDR3: CASSLGTGLTEAFF
V: TRBV7-9; D: -; J: TRBJ1-5; DNA: TGTGCCAGCAGCTTACAGGGGACTCAGCCCCAGCATTTT; CDR3: CASSLQGTQPQHF
V: TRBV12-5; D: TRBD2; J: TRBJ2-7; DNA: TGTGCTAGTGGTTTGTTGAGCGGGGGGGTAGGGGAGCAGTACTTC; CDR3: CASGLLSGGVGEQYF
V: TRBV6-1; D: TRBD2; J: TRBJ2-1; DNA: TGTGCCAGCAGCCTACTAGCGGGGATATACAATGAGCAGTTCTTC; CDR3: CASSLLAGIYNEQFF
V: TRBV2; D: TRBD1; J: TRBJ1-6; DNA: TGTGCCAGCAGTTCGGGACAGATTAATTCACCCCTCCACTTT; CDR3: CASSSGQINSPLHF
V: TRBV19; D: -; J: TRBJ2-7; DNA: TGTGCCAGTAGTATAGGGGGGCTCGGCTCCTACGAGCAGTACTTC; CDR3: CASSIGGLGSYEQYF
V: TRBV7-9; D: TRBD2; J: TRBJ2-3; DNA: TGTGCCAGCAGTTCTAGCGGGGGGATTGCAGATACGCAGTATTTT; CDR3: CASSSSGGIADTQYF
V: TRBV7-8; D: TRBD1; J: TRBJ1-5; DNA: TGTGCCAGCAGCTTAGCGCTCGGGCAGGGGGGCCAGCCCCAGCATTTT; CDR3: CASSLALGQGGQPQHF
V: TRBV6-6; D: TRBD1; J: TRBJ2-7; DNA: TGTGCCAGCAGACCGGGACAGGGACCCTACGAGCAGTACTTC; CDR3: CASRPGQGPYEQYF
V: TRBV5-1; D: -; J: TRBJ2-1; DNA: TGCGCCAGCAGGCCTTCAGCGGAGTCCTACAATGAGCAGTTCTTC; CDR3: CASRPSAESYNEQFF
V: TRBV25-1; D: TRBD1; J: TRBJ1-1; DNA: TGTGCCAGCAGTGGGTACCAGGGGGTTGGAACTGAAGCTTTCTTT; CDR3: CASSGYQGVGTEAFF
V: TRBV6-1; D: TRBD1; J: TRBJ1-3; DNA: TGTGCCAGCCTACAGGGGGCAGGTGGAAACACCATATATTTT; CDR3: CASLQGAGGNTIYF
V: TRBV7-9; D: -; J: TRBJ1-4; DNA: TGTGCCAGCAGCTTAGTACGGGGGTATGAAAAACTGTTTTTT; CDR3: CASSLVRGYEKLFF
V: TRBV7-8; D: TRBD2; J: TRBJ2-3; DNA: TGTGCCAGCAGCTTAGATTTAGCGGGGGTGCCCACAGATACGCAGTATTTT; CDR3: CASSLDLAGVPTDTQYF
V: TRBV9; D: -; J: TRBJ1-2; DNA: TGTGCCAGCAGCGCTCTTTCCGGAGCTAACTATGGCTACACCTTC; CDR3: CASSALSGANYGYTF
V: TRBV19; D: TRBD1; J: TRBJ1-2; DNA: TGTGCCAGTATCAATAACAGGGGGAACTATGGCTACACCTTC; CDR3: CASINNRGNYGYTF
V: TRBV5-5; D: -; J: TRBJ2-7; DNA: TGTGCCAGCAGCTTGGTCGGACAGAGCTCCTACGAGCAGTACTTC; CDR3: CASSLVGQSSYEQYF
V: TRBV7-6; D: -; J: TRBJ1-1; DNA: TGTGCCAGCAGCCCTCGACAGGTTGAAGCTTTCTTT; CDR3: CASSPRQVEAFF